This is a list of T cell receptor beta chains from one sample in a study of long-term antiretroviral therapy in people with HIV. Sequenced by immunoSEQ multiplex PCR; TCRdb stores in-frame clones only, minus some. The table has about 11,000 clones, roughly four fifths seen once. Sequencing was performed on unsorted PBMCs, taken 1.2 years after starting antiretroviral therapy. The source is a man in his forties with HIV. CDR3s include the opening cysteine and the closing phenylalanine or tryptophan. Each record gives: CDR3 protein, CDR3 DNA, D gene, clone size, V gene, J gene. The D gene is left open where the match is weak. Clone size appears in some rows only: once, few, many, or a class for an expanded clone.

cdr3_aa: CASSWTSGGRKQYF
cdr3_nt: TGTGCCAGCAGCTGGACTAGCGGGGGCCGAAAGCAGTACTTC
d_call: TRBD2
clone_size: -
v_call: TRBV4-2
j_call: TRBJ2-7

cdr3_aa: CASSPTGGPLNEQFF
cdr3_nt: TGTGCCAGCAGCCCGACGGGGGGGCCTTTAAATGAGCAGTTCTTC
d_call: TRBD2
clone_size: -
v_call: TRBV7-3
j_call: TRBJ2-1

cdr3_aa: CASRYGGTDTEAFF
cdr3_nt: TGTGCCAGTAGATACGGGGGGACGGACACTGAAGCTTTCTTT
d_call: -
clone_size: -
v_call: TRBV19
j_call: TRBJ1-1

cdr3_aa: CASSLGTDTYEQYF
cdr3_nt: TGTGCCAGCAGCTTGGGGACCGACACCTACGAGCAGTACTTC
d_call: -
clone_size: -
v_call: TRBV5-5
j_call: TRBJ2-7

cdr3_aa: CASRDRGYNSPLHF
cdr3_nt: TGTGCCAGCAGGGACAGGGGCTACAATTCACCCCTCCACTTT
d_call: TRBD1
clone_size: -
v_call: TRBV2
j_call: TRBJ1-6

cdr3_aa: CAWSYGQASSGNTIYF
cdr3_nt: TGTGCCTGGAGTTACGGACAGGCCTCCTCTGGAAACACCATATATTTT
d_call: TRBD1
clone_size: -
v_call: TRBV30
j_call: TRBJ1-3

cdr3_aa: CASSFDRAGNEQFF
cdr3_nt: TGTGCCAGCAGTTTCGACAGGGCTGGTAATGAGCAGTTCTTC
d_call: TRBD1
clone_size: -
v_call: TRBV27
j_call: TRBJ2-1

cdr3_aa: CASSSGWGGHEAFF
cdr3_nt: TGCGCCAGCAGCTCGGGGTGGGGTGGGCATGAAGCTTTCTTT
d_call: -
clone_size: -
v_call: TRBV5-1
j_call: TRBJ1-1

cdr3_aa: CASSQPGQGVTGELFF
cdr3_nt: TGCGCCAGCAGCCAACCGGGACAGGGGGTTACCGGGGAGCTGTTTTTT
d_call: TRBD1
clone_size: -
v_call: TRBV4-1
j_call: TRBJ2-2

cdr3_aa: CATSRGSGTQYF
cdr3_nt: TGTGCCACCAGCAGGGGAAGCGGTACGCAGTATTTT
d_call: -
clone_size: -
v_call: TRBV15
j_call: TRBJ2-3

cdr3_aa: CASSVGASGGSYEQYF
cdr3_nt: TGTGCCAGCAGCGTAGGGGCTAGCGGGGGCTCCTACGAGCAGTACTTC
d_call: TRBD2
clone_size: -
v_call: TRBV9
j_call: TRBJ2-7

cdr3_aa: CAWKMNTEAFF
cdr3_nt: TGTGCCTGGAAGATGAACACTGAAGCTTTCTTT
d_call: -
clone_size: once
v_call: TRBV30
j_call: TRBJ1-1

cdr3_aa: CASSLVEQHTGELFF
cdr3_nt: TGTGCCAGCAGCTTAGTAGAACAGCACACCGGGGAGCTGTTTTTT
d_call: -
clone_size: -
v_call: TRBV7-8
j_call: TRBJ2-2

cdr3_aa: CASSRHLRGGQNIQYF
cdr3_nt: TGTGCCAGTAGTCGCCACCTGCGGGGGGGCCAAAACATTCAGTACTTC
d_call: TRBD2
clone_size: -
v_call: TRBV19
j_call: TRBJ2-4

cdr3_aa: CASSRTGNSPLHF
cdr3_nt: TGTGCCAGCAGTCGGACAGGGAATTCACCCCTCCACTTT
d_call: TRBD1
clone_size: few
v_call: TRBV6-4
j_call: TRBJ1-6

cdr3_aa: CASSSFPGTDTQYF
cdr3_nt: TGCGCCAGCAGCTCCTTCCCCGGCACAGATACGCAGTATTTT
d_call: -
clone_size: -
v_call: TRBV5-1
j_call: TRBJ2-3

cdr3_aa: CASSFTAGEETQYF
cdr3_nt: TGCGCCAGCAGCTTTACGGCAGGGGAAGAGACCCAGTACTTC
d_call: -
clone_size: -
v_call: TRBV5-1
j_call: TRBJ2-5

cdr3_aa: CASSLSGSPNTIYF
cdr3_nt: TGTGCCAGCAGCCTTTCCGGGTCGCCAAACACCATATATTTT
d_call: -
clone_size: -
v_call: TRBV7-2
j_call: TRBJ1-3

cdr3_aa: CASSPVTGQGRPNEQFF
cdr3_nt: TGTGCCAGCTCACCAGTTACGGGACAGGGGAGGCCGAATGAGCAGTTCTTC
d_call: TRBD1
clone_size: -
v_call: TRBV18
j_call: TRBJ2-1

cdr3_aa: CASSFDSSAVPDTQYF
cdr3_nt: TGTGCCAGCAGCTTTGACTCCTCGGCGGTCCCAGATACGCAGTATTTT
d_call: -
clone_size: -
v_call: TRBV7-3
j_call: TRBJ2-3

cdr3_aa: CASSEGGGGYEQYF
cdr3_nt: TGTGCCAGCAGTGAGGGTGGGGGAGGCTACGAGCAGTACTTC
d_call: -
clone_size: few
v_call: TRBV2
j_call: TRBJ2-7

cdr3_aa: CASSVGITLTDTQYF
cdr3_nt: TGTGCCAGCAGCGTAGGCATTACCCTCACAGATACGCAGTATTTT
d_call: -
clone_size: once
v_call: TRBV9
j_call: TRBJ2-3

cdr3_aa: CASRGRGGAFDTEAFF
cdr3_nt: TGTGCCAGCAGAGGGAGGGGGGGCGCCTTCGACACTGAAGCTTTCTTT
d_call: -
clone_size: -
v_call: TRBV5-4
j_call: TRBJ1-1